The 13 T cell receptor beta chains below all came from one sample that was sequenced in a study of T cell changes during pregnancy in multiple sclerosis. Repertoires were generated with immunoSEQ multiplex PCR, while TCRdb's copy carries only in-frame clones and drops some. The table records under 95,000 clones, 75% to 95% of them present only once. The material was peripheral blood, obtained after pregnancy. Receptors originate from a female donor in good health, enrolled as a control in a pregnancy study.

The chain combines TRBV6-5 with TRBJ1-4; D remains unclear. This CDR3 spans 14 amino acids. CDR1 MNHEY and CDR2 SVGAGI come from the germline V gene. Trimming removed 2 bases from V and 8 bases from J, with 12 bases in between. The CDR3 loop is CASSYLNSREKLFF. The CDR3 DNA sequence: TGTGCCAGCAGTTACCTGAACTCCCGGGAAAAACTGTTTTTT.

The chain couples TRBV28 to TRBJ2-2; unclear D gene. Trimming removed 0 bases at V and 1 base at J, with 12 bases between. Per germline, CDR1 MDHEN and CDR2 SYDVKM. This CDR3 is 17 amino acids long. CDR3 coding DNA: TGTGCCAGCAGTTTATGGTATATCAGTGGGAACACCGGGGAGCTGTTTTTT. Residues: CASSLWYISGNTGELFF.

The V call is TRBV11-2, the J call TRBJ2-1; D is undetermined. The V and J ends lost 3 bases and 1 base respectively, with 4 bases between them. The CDR3 has 13 amino acids. CDR1 and CDR2 from the germline V gene are SGHAT and FQNNGV. CDR3 sequence: CASSFLSYNEQFF. CDR3 sequence (DNA): TGTGCCAGCAGCTTTCTTTCCTACAATGAGCAGTTCTTC. The whole variable domain, filled in from reference TRBV11-2 and TRBJ2-1, reads EAGVAQSPRYKIIEKRQSVAFWCNPISGHATLYWYQQILGQGPKLLIQFQNNGVVDDSQLPKDRFSAERLKGVDSTLKIQPAKLEDSAVYLCASSFLSYNEQFFGPGTRLTVL.

This clone was detected only once. The chain couples TRBV28 to TRBJ1-2; TRBD1 agrees at 9 bases. There are 15 residues in the CDR3. Germline values: CDR1 MDHEN, CDR2 SYDVKM. After removal of 5 bases from V and 4 bases from J, the junction contained 8 bases not matched to a gene. CDR3 protein: CASSTDRGIRYGYTF. CDR3 nucleotide sequence: TGTGCCAGCAGTACCGACAGGGGGATACGCTATGGCTACACCTTC.

The chain links TRBV5-1 to TRBJ2-2, with 9 bases aligning to TRBD1. V lost 4 bases, J lost 4 bases, and 5 bases stayed unmatched. There are 15 residues in the CDR3. The germline CDR1 and CDR2 sequences are SGHRS and YFSETQ. Here the CDR3 DNA reads TGCGCCAGCAGCCATTCACAGGGGGCCACCGGGGAGCTGTTTTTT. Translation: CASSHSQGATGELFF.

This chain uses TRBV2 with TRBJ2-1, with 11 bases lining up with TRBD2. J was trimmed by 4 bases and V by 6 bases; bases with no gene match: 5. This CDR3 contains 15 residues. The germline V gene has CDR1 SNHLY and CDR2 FYNNEI. The DNA for the CDR3 is TGTGCCAGCAGGGCTTCTAGCGGGGGGTACAATGAGCAGTTCTTC. Protein: CASRASSGGYNEQFF.

This chain joins TRBV7-9 and TRBJ1-1; D not certain. V was cut by 3 bases and J by 7 bases, with 12 bases left in between. The length of the CDR3 is 13 residues. CDR1 is SEHNR and CDR2 is FQNEAQ in the germline V gene (reference sequence). Here the CDR3 reads CASSFVGRDEAFF. The CDR3 DNA reads TGTGCCAGCAGCTTTGTCGGTCGGGATGAAGCTTTCTTT.

This sequence joins TRBV5-5 and TRBJ2-7, with 11 bases lining up with TRBD1. V was pared by 4 bases and J by 2 bases, with 2 bases of the junction left unmatched. Germline assignment: CDR1 SGHKS and CDR2 YYEKEE (reference sequence). This CDR3 spans 14 amino acids. The CDR3 sequence is CASSQGQGAYEQYF. DNA for the CDR3: TGTGCCAGCAGCCAGGGACAGGGGGCCTACGAGCAGTACTTC.

This chain uses TRBV7-2 with TRBJ2-3; 11 nucleotides match TRBD2. Germline CDR1 reads SGHTA; CDR2 reads FQGNSA. This CDR3 region has 15 residues. J lost 3 bases, V lost 4 bases, and 3 bases had no gene match. As DNA, the CDR3 is TGTGCCAGCAGCTCGGGACTAGCGGAAACAGATACGCAGTATTTT. Translated, it gives CASSSGLAETDTQYF.

This chain joins TRBV19 and TRBJ1-1, with a possible D match to TRBD1 (5 bases). The germline gives CDR1 LNHDA, CDR2 SQIVND (reference sequence). V was trimmed by 11 bases and J by 6 bases, leaving 13 bases between them. This CDR3 comprises 11 residues. CDR3 DNA: TGTGCCGGCTGGCGGGGCTCTGAAGCTTTCTTT. Protein product: CAGWRGSEAFF.

The gene calls are TRBV13 and TRBJ2-5; no clear D. Germline CDR1 is PRHDT and CDR2 is FYEKMQ (reference sequence). The CDR3 is made up of 15 amino acids. V dropped 5 bases and J dropped 5 bases, with 18 bases sitting between them. The CDR3 sequence is CASSRSRGSEETQYF. The CDR3 DNA sequence: TGTGCCAGCAGCAGGTCGAGAGGCTCGGAGGAGACCCAGTACTTC.

This clone was recorded once. This chain joins TRBV29-1 and TRBJ2-7, with TRBD1 identical over 12 bases. J was trimmed by 2 bases and V by 6 bases; bases with no gene match: 14. The CDR3 is 17 residues long. Looked up from germline, CDR1 is SQVTM and CDR2 is ANQGSEA. Here the CDR3 DNA reads TGCAGCGTGGGTAGAGGGACAGGGGGCAGTTTTCCCTACGAGCAGTACTTC. This codes for CSVGRGTGGSFPYEQYF.

J is TRBJ2-5 and V is TRBV5-4; 12 nucleotides agree with TRBD2. The CDR3 loop spans 16 amino acids. The germline V gene has CDR1 SGHNT and CDR2 YYREEE (reference sequence). V lost 1 base to trimming and J lost 2 bases; unmatched junction nucleotides: 3. CDR3: CASSLRLAGGQETQYF. CDR3 DNA: TGTGCCAGCAGCTTGAGGCTAGCGGGGGGGCAAGAGACCCAGTACTTC.